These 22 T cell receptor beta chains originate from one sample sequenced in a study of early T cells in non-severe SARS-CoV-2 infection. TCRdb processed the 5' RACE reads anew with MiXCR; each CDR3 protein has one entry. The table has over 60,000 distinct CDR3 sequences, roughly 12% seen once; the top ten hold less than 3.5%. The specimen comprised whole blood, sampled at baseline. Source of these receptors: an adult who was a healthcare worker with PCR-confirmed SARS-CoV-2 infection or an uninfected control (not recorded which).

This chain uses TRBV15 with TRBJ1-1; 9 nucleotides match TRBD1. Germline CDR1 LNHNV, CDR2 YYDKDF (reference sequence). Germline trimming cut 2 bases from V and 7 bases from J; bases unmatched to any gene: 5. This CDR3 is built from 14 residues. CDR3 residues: CATSRLRQGDEAFF. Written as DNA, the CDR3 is TGTGCCACCAGCAGACTACGACAGGGGGATGAAGCTTTCTTT.

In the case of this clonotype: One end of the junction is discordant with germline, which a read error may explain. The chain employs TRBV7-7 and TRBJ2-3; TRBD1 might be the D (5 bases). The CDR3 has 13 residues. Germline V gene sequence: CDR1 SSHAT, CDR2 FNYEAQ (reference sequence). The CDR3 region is CASSSDAQDTQYF. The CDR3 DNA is TGTGCTAGCAGCTCCGACGCACAGGACACGCAGTATTTT. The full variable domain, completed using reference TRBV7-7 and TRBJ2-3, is GAGVSQSPRYKVTKRGQDVTLRCDPISSHATLYWYQQALGQGPEFLTYFNYEAQPDKSGLPSDRFSAERPEGSISTLTIQRTEQRDSAMYRCASSSDAQDTQYFGPGTRLTVL.

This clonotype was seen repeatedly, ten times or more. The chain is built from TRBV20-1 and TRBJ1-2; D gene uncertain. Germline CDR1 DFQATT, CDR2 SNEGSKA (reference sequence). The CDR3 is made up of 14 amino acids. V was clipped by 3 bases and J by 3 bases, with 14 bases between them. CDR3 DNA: TGCAGTGCTAGTGAGGCAGGTCGGGACTATGGCTACACCTTC. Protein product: CSASEAGRDYGYTF.

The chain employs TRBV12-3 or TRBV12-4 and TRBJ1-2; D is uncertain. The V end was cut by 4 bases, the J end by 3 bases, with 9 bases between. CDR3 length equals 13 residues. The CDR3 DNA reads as TGTGCCAGCAGTTCAGCCACGTACTATGGCTACACCTTC. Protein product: CASSSATYYGYTF.

The CDR3 coding sequence is TGCAGTGCTAGAGCGGTGGGGGGGAACCAAAACTACAATGAGCAGTTCTTC. It yields the protein CSARAVGGNQNYNEQFF. The V and J genes are TRBV20-1 and TRBJ2-1, with 7 positions matching TRBD2. This CDR3 spans 17 amino acids. Trimming cost V 1 base and J 3 bases; bases outside gene matches: 12. CDR1 is DFQATT and CDR2 is SNEGSKA in the germline V gene (reference sequence).

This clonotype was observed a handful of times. The CDR3 DNA sequence: TGCGCCAGTTGCAGGACATACCAAGAGACCCAGTACTTC. Encoded protein: CASCRTYQETQYF. The chain recombines TRBV5-1 with TRBJ2-5, with D perhaps matching TRBD1 (5 bases). This CDR3 spans 13 amino acids. V was clipped by 8 bases and J by 0 bases, with 11 bases between them. Germline CDR1 reads SGHRS; CDR2 reads YFSETQ. Looking up the rest from reference TRBV5-1 and TRBJ2-5 gives the full variable domain: KAGVTQTPRYLIKTRGQQVTLSCSPISGHRSVSWYQQTPGQGLQFLFEYFSETQRNKGNFPGRFSGRQFSNSRSEMNVSTLELGDSALYLCASCRTYQETQYFGPGTRLLVL.

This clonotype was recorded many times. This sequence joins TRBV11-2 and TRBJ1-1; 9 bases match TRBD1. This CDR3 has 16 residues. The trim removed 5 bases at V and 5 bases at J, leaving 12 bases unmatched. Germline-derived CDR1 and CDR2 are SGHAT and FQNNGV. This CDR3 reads CASSQILPTGGTEAFF. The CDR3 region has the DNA TGTGCCAGCAGCCAAATTCTACCGACAGGGGGGACTGAAGCTTTCTTT.

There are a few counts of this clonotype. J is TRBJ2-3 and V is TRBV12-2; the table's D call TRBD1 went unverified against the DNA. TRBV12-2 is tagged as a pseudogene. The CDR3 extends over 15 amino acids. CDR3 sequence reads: CASRDRDRVTDTQYF. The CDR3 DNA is TGTGCAAGTCGCGACCGGGACAGGGTTACAGATACGCAGTATTTT.

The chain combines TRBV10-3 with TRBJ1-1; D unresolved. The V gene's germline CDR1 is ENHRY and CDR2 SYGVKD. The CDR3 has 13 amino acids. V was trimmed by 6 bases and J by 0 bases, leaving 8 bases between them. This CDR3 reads CAISTQVNTEAFF. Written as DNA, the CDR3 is TGTGCCATCAGCACCCAGGTGAACACTGAAGCTTTCTTT.

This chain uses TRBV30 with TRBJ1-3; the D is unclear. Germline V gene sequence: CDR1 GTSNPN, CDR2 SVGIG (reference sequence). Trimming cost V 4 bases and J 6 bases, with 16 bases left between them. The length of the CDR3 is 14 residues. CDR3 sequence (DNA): TGTGCCTGGAACCGAGGTCCTCTGGAAAACACCATATATTTT. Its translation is CAWNRGPLENTIYF.

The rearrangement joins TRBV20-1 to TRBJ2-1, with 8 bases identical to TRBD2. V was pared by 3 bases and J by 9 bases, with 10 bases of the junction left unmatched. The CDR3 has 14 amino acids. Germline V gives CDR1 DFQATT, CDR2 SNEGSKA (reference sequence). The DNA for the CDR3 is TGCAGTGCTAGTTTCCGGGGGGGCCATGCTGAGCAGTTCTTC. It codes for CSASFRGGHAEQFF.

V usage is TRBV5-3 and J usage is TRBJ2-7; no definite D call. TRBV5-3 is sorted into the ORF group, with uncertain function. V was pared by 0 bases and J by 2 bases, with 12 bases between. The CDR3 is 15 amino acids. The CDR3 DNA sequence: TGTGCCAGAAGCTTGGGGCAGGACCAAACCTACGAGCAGTACTTC. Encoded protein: CARSLGQDQTYEQYF.

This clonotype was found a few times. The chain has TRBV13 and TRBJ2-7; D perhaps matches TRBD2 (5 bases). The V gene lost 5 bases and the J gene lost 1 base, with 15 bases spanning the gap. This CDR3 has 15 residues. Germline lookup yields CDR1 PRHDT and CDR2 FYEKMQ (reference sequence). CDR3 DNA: TGTGCCAGCAGCCCGACCCTAAGAGGGTCCTACGAGCAGTACTTC. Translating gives CASSPTLRGSYEQYF.

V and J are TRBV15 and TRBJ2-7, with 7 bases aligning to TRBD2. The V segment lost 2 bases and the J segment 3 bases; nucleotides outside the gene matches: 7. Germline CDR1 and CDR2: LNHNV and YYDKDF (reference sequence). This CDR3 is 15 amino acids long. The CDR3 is CATSRPLPGGYEQYF. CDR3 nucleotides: TGTGCCACCAGCAGACCCCTCCCGGGAGGCTACGAGCAGTACTTC.

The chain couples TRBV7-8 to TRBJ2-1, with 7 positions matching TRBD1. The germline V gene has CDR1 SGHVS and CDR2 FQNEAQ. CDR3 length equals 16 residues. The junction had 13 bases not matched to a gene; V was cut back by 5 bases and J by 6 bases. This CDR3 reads CASSTRGNRKGNEQFF. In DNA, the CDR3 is TGTGCCAGCAGCACCAGGGGGAACCGAAAGGGCAATGAGCAGTTCTTC.

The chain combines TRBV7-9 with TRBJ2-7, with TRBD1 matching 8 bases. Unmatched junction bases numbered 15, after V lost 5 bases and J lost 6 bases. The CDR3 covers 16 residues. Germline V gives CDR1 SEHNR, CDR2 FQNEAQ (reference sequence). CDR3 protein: CASSVQAGTGDFEQYF. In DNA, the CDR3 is TGTGCCAGCAGCGTACAAGCCGGGACAGGTGACTTCGAGCAGTACTTC.

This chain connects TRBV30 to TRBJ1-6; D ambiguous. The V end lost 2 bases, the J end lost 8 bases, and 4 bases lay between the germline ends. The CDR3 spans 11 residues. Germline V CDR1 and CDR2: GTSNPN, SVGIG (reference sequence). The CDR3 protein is CAWSTHSPLHF. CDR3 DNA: TGTGCCTGGAGTACCCATTCACCCCTCCACTTT.

CDR3 residues: CASSFGMGGNPYEQYF. As DNA, the CDR3 is TGTGCCAGCAGCTTCGGGATGGGGGGCAACCCCTACGAGCAGTACTTC. The rearrangement links TRBV11-2 to TRBJ2-7, with D perhaps being TRBD1 or TRBD2 (6 bases each). CDR1 is SGHAT and CDR2 is FQNNGV in the germline V gene. The CDR3 consists of 16 residues. Trimming stripped 3 bases from V and 2 bases from J, with 17 bases between.

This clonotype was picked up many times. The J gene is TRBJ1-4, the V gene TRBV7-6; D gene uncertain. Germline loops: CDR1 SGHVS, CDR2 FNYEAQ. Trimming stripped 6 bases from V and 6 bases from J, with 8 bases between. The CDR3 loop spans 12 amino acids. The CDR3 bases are TGTGCCAGCAGTTTGCCCTATGAAAAACTGTTTTTT. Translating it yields CASSLPYEKLFF.

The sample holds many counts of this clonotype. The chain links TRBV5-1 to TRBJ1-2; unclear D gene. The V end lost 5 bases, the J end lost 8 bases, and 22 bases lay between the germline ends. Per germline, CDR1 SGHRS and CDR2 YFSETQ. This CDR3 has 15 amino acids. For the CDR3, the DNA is TGCGCCAGCAGAGTCAACCAGGTTTCTCGAGGGGGCTACACCTTC. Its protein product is CASRVNQVSRGGYTF.

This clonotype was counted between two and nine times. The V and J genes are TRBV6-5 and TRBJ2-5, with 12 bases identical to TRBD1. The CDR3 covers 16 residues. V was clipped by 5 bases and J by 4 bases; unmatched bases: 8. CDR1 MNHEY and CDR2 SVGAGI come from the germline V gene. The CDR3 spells CASSTAGTGGRETQYF. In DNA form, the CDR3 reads TGTGCCAGCAGTACCGCCGGGACAGGGGGCCGAGAGACCCAGTACTTC.

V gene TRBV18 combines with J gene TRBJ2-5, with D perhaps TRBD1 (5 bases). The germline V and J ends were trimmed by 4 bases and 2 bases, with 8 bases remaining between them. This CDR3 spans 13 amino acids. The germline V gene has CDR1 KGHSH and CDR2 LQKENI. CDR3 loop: CASSRGRQETQYF. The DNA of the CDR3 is TGTGCCAGCTCACGGGGCAGACAAGAGACCCAGTACTTC.